The clone carrying this T cell receptor beta chain was seen at least ten times. No antigen is known for it. A second PCR, run for roughly 7 to 12 cycles, used a sample-barcoded 5' primer plus a J-beta primer mix. One entry per CDR3 protein, called by TCRdb with MiXCR from the 5' RACE reads. The profile shows around 790,000 distinct CDR3 sequences, under 55% of them singletons. This record belongs to a study of blood T cells in healthy people across ages. Findings and limits, study-wide: Calculation of diversity from one million T cells yielded estimates considered to be underestimates.

The CDR3 is 14 amino acids. CDR1 is ENHRY, CDR2 SYGVKD, per germline. V was clipped by 3 bases and J by 8 bases, with 14 bases between them. Caucasian individuals from Russia who were healthy and aged about 6 to 100 acted as donors. The sequenced material came from blood. V and J are TRBV10-3 and TRBJ2-1; D could derive from TRBD1 or TRBD2 (5 bases each). The clonotype comes from a man in his sixties in good health. CDR3 amino acids: CAISEGTPPHEQFF. The CDR3 DNA is TGTGCCATCAGTGAAGGGACCCCCCCCCATGAGCAGTTCTTC.